The clone carrying this T cell receptor (beta chain) was found a few times. Its antigen is not identified. The CDR3 runs 11 residues. Germline assignment: CDR1 MDHEN and CDR2 SYDVKM. V lost 4 bases and J 6 bases, leaving 4 bases between the germline ends. Each CDR3 protein gets one entry after TCRdb re-called the 5' RACE reads with MiXCR. The sample contains 250,000 to 300,000 distinct CDR3 sequences, around 15% of which appear only once. This sample is drawn from a study of T-cell memory formation after mild COVID-19. Findings and limits, study-wide: Still unconfirmed is whether the second-wave clones peaking on day 37 recognized SARS-CoV-2.

This chain uses TRBV28 with TRBJ1-5; D unclear. This receptor was taken from a man in his late teens or twenties who had mild COVID-19 (a few samples of this study predate the infection). Cell type and time point are not known. Sequencing input: PBMCs or a T cell subset sorted from them (not recorded which). CDR3 in amino acids: CASSSTQPQHF. In DNA form, the CDR3 reads TGTGCCAGCAGTTCTACTCAGCCCCAGCATTTT.